The text below deals with one T cell receptor beta chain. What it recognizes is unknown. This entry comes from a study of healthy donors' naive CD4 and CD8 T cells. Study outcomes and limitations: Naive CD4+ and CD8+ cells reportedly differed in usage of most V and J genes.

Sorting defined naive CD4+ as CD4+CD8-CD45RO-CD45RA+ and naive CD8+ as CD8+CD4-CD45RA+CD27bright. Each TCR library used roughly 490 ng of total RNA and a linear amplification protocol. TCRdb fed the reads into MiXCR, producing one record per CDR3 protein. The data contain about 180,000 distinct CDR3 sequences, 65% to 75% of them singletons. Germline CDR1 reads MNHEY; CDR2 reads SVGAGI. Unmatched junction bases numbered 8, after V lost 6 bases and J lost 7 bases. The CDR3 runs 13 residues. This TCR derives from a pool of human donors in good health; the sample pools cells from several healthy donors. This sequence joins TRBV6-5 and TRBJ1-1, with 7 positions matching TRBD1. Sequenced: naive CD4+ and CD8+ T cells sorted from blood, pooled from several donors. The CDR3 reads CASSDRDVDEAFF. CDR3 sequence (DNA): TGTGCCAGCAGCGACAGGGATGTGGATGAAGCTTTCTTT.